This entry is about one T cell receptor beta chain. Germline values: CDR1 MNHNS, CDR2 SASEGT. The CDR3 loop spans 15 amino acids. Trimming took 3 bases from V and 6 from J, leaving 15 bases between them. This sample is drawn from a study of early stage breast cancer tumors. Sequencing used immunoSEQ multiplex PCR; TCRdb keeps in-frame clones, though not all of them. The data hold more than 60,000 clones, with around 80% observed a single time. The rearrangement joins TRBV6-1 to TRBJ1-5; the D gene is possibly TRBD1 (6 bases). The sequence was collected from a person between 60 and 70 years old with breast cancer. The specimen sequenced was blood. CDR3 DNA: TGTGCCAGCAGTGACGCCGGGGGCGGGAGTCAGCCCCAGCATTTT. It specifies CASSDAGGGSQPQHF.